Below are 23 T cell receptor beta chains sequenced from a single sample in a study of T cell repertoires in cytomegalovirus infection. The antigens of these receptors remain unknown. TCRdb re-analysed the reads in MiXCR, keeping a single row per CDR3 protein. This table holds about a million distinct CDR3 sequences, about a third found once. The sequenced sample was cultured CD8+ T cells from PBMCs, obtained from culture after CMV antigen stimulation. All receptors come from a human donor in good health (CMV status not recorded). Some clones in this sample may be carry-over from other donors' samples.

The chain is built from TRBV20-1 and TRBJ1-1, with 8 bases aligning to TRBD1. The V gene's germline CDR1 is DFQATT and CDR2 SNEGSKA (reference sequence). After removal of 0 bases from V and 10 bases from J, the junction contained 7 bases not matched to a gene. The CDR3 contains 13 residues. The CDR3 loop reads CSARDRGRGVAFF. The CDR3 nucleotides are TGCAGTGCTAGAGACAGGGGGCGCGGGGTAGCTTTCTTT.

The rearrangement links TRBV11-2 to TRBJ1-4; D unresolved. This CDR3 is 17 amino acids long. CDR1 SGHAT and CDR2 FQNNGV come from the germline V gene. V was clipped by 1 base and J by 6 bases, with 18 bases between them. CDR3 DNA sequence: TGTGCCAGCAGCTTAGGGCGGACTTTTTCGGAAGATGAAAAACTGTTTTTT. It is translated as CASSLGRTFSEDEKLFF. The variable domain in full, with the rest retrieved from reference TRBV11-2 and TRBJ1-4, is EAGVAQSPRYKIIEKRQSVAFWCNPISGHATLYWYQQILGQGPKLLIQFQNNGVVDDSQLPKDRFSAERLKGVDSTLKIQPAKLEDSAVYLCASSLGRTFSEDEKLFFGSGTQLSVL.

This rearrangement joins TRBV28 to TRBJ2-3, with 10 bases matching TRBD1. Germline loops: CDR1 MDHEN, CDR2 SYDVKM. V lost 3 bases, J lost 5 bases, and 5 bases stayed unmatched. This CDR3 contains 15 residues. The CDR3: CASSFSGQGRDTQYF. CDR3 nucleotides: TGTGCCAGCAGTTTTTCGGGACAGGGGAGAGATACGCAGTATTTT. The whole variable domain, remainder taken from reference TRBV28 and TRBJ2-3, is DVKVTQSSRYLVKRTGEKVFLECVQDMDHENMFWYRQDPGLGLRLIYFSYDVKMKEKGDIPEGYSVSREKKERFSLILESASTNQTSMYLCASSFSGQGRDTQYFGPGTRLTVL.

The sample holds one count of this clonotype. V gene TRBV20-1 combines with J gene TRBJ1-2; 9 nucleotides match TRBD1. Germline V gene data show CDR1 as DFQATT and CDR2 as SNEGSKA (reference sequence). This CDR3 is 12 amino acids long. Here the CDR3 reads CQTQGAMDGYTF. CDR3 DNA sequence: TGCCAGACACAGGGGGCGATGGATGGCTACACCTTC.

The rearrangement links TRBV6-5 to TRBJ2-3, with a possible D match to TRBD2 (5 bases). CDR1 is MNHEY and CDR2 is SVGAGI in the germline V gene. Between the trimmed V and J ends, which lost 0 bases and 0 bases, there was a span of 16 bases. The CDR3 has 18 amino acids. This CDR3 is CASSYSRRGKTSTDTQYF. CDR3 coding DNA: TGTGCCAGCAGTTACTCGAGGAGAGGGAAGACTAGCACAGATACGCAGTATTTT.

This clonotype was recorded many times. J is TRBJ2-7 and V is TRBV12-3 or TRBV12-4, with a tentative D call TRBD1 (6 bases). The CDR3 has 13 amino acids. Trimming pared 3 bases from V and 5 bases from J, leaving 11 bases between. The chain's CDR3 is CASSFSGADEQYV. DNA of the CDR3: TGTGCCAGCAGTTTTTCAGGGGCCGACGAGCAGTACGTC.

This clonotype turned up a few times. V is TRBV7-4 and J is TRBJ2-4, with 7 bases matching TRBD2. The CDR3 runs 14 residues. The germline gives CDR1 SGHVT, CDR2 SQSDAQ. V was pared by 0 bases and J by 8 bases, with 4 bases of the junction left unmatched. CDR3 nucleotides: TGTGCCAGCAGCTTAGCGGGGGGGGAGGACATTCAGTACTTC. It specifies CASSLAGGEDIQYF.

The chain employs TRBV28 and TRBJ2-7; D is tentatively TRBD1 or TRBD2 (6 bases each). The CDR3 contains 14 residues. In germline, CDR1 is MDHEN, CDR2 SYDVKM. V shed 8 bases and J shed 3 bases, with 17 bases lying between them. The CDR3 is CASGGWGAHYEQYV. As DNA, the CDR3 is TGTGCCAGCGGGGGTTGGGGGGCCCACTACGAGCAGTACGTC.

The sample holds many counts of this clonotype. The CDR3 nucleotides are TGTGCCAGCCACTATAGGACCTATCAGGGGGCCACTGAAGCTTTCTTT. It translates to CASHYRTYQGATEAFF. This chain uses TRBV12-3 or TRBV12-4 with TRBJ1-1; 8 nucleotides match TRBD1. The CDR3 length is 16 residues. V was pared by 8 bases and J by 4 bases, with 15 bases of the junction left unmatched.

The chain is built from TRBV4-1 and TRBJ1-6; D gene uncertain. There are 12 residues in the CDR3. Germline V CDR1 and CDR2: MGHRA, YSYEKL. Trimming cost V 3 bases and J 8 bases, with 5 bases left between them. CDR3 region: CASSHGDSPLHF. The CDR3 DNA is TGCGCCAGCAGCCATGGGGATTCACCCCTCCACTTT.

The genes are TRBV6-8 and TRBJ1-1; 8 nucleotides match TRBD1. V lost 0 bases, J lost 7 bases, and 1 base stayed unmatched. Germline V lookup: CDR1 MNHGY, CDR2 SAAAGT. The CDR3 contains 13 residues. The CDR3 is CASSYSGQGEAFF. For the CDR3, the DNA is TGTGCCAGCAGTTACTCCGGACAGGGTGAAGCTTTCTTT.

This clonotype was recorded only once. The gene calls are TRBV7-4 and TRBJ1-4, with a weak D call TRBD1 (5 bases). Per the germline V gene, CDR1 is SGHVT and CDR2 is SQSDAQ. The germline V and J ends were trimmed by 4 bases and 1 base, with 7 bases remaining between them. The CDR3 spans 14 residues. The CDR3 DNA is TGTGCCAGCAGCTGGGGGAGAACTAATGAAAAACTGTTTTTT. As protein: CASSWGRTNEKLFF. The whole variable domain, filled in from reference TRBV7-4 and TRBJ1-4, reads GAGVSQSPRYKVAKRGRDVALRCDSISGHVTLYWYRQTLGQGSEVLTYSQSDAQRDKSGRPSGRFSAERPERSVSTLKIQRTEQGDSAVYLCASSWGRTNEKLFFGSGTQLSVL.

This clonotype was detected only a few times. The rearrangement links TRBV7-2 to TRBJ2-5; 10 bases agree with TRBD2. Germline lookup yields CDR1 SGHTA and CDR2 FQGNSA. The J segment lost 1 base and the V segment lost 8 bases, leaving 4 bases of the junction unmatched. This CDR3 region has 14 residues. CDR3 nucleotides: TGTGCCAGCCTACTAGCGGGGTTCCAAGAGACCCAGTACTTC. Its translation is CASLLAGFQETQYF.

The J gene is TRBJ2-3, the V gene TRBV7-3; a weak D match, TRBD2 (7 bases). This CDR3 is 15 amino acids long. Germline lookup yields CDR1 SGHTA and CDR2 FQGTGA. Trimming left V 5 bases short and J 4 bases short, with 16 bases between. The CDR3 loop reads CASSPPGGSADTQYF. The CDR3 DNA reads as TGTGCCAGCAGCCCGCCGGGGGGCAGCGCAGATACGCAGTATTTT.

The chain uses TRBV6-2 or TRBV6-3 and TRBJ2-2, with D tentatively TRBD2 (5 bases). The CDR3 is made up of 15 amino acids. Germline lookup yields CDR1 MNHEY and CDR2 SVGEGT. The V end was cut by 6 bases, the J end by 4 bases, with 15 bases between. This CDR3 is CASSFVDYATGELFF. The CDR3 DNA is TGTGCCAGCAGCTTTGTTGACTACGCCACCGGGGAGCTGTTTTTT.

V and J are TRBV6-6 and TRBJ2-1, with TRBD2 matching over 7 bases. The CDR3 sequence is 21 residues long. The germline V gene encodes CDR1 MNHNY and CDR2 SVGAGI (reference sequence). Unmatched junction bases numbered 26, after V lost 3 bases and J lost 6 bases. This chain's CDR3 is CASSYDPFSSGAGEGPNEQFF. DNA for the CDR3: TGTGCCAGCAGTTATGACCCCTTCTCTAGCGGAGCGGGCGAGGGGCCCAATGAGCAGTTCTTC.

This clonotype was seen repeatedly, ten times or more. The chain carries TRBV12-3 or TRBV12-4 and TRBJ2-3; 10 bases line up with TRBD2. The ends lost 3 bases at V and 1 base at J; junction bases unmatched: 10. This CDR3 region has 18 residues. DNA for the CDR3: TGTGCCAGCAGTTTTATTTACGCTAGCGGGGGACGCACAGATACGCAGTATTTT. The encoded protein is CASSFIYASGGRTDTQYF.

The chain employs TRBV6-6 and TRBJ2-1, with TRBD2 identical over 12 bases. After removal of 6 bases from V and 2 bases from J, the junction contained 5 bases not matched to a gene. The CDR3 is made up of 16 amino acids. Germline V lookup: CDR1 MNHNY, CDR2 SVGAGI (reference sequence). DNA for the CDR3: TGTGCCAGCAGATCTAGCGGGGGGGCCCCCTACAATGAGCAGTTCTTC. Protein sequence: CASRSSGGAPYNEQFF.

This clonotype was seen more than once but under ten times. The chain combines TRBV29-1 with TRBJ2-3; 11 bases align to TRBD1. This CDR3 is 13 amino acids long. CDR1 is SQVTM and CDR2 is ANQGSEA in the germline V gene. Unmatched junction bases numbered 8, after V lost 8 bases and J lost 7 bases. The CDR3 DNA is TGCAGCCTCCCGGGACAGGGGGGCCATACGCAGTATTTT. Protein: CSLPGQGGHTQYF.

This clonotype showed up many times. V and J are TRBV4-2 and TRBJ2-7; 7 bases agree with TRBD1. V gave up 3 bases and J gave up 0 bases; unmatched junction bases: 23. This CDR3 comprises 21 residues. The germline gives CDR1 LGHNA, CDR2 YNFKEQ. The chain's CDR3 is CASSHRTCLLFGRGFSYEQYV. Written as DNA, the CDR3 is TGTGCCAGCAGCCACAGAACTTGCCTGCTTTTCGGCAGGGGGTTCTCCTACGAGCAGTACGTC.

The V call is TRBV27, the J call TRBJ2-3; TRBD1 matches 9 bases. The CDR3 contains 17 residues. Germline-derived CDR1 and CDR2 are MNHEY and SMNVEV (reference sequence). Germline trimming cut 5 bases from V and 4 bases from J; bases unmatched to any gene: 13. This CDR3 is CASSRKAGTGSADTQYF. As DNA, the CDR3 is TGTGCCAGCAGTCGTAAAGCCGGGACAGGGTCCGCAGATACGCAGTATTTT.

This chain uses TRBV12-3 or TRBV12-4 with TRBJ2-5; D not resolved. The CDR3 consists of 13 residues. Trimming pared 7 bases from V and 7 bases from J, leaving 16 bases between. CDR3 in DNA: TGTGCCAGCATACCTCGGCTAAGTGGGACCCAGTACTTC. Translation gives CASIPRLSGTQYF.

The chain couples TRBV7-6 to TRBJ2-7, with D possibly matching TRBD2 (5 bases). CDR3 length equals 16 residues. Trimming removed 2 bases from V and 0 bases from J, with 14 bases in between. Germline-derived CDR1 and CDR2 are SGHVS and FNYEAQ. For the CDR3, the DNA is TGTGCCAGCAGCTTATGGGCAGTGGGGAGCTCCTACGAGCAGTACTTC. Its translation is CASSLWAVGSSYEQYF.